A single sample is the source of the 21 T cell receptor beta chains below, sequenced in a study of beta chain features in type 1 diabetes. Sequenced material consisted of expressed TCRB transcripts (all of the isolated RNA was reverse transcribed). Clones were read by immunoSEQ multiplex PCR, and TCRdb kept only the in-frame ones, dropping some. The table shows over 100,000 clones, with approximately 37% occurring only once. The sample consisted of stem cell memory CD4+ T cells from blood. The receptors were gathered from a woman under 30 in good health.

The chain links TRBV28 to TRBJ2-1, with D possibly TRBD1 on 6 matching bases. Germline V gene sequence: CDR1 MDHEN, CDR2 SYDVKM. The CDR3 runs to 16 residues. Trimming took off 5 bases at V and 4 bases at J, with 18 bases between the two ends. The CDR3 loop reads CASSVFRGPPYNEQFF. The CDR3 nucleotides read TGTGCCAGCAGTGTCTTCAGGGGCCCCCCTTACAATGAGCAGTTCTTC. The full variable domain, with the rest looked up from reference TRBV28 and TRBJ2-1, is DVKVTQSSRYLVKRTGEKVFLECVQDMDHENMFWYRQDPGLGLRLIYFSYDVKMKEKGDIPEGYSVSREKKERFSLILESASTNQTSMYLCASSVFRGPPYNEQFFGPGTRLTVL.

This clone was detected a few times. The gene calls are TRBV5-1 and TRBJ1-5; D not certain. Germline CDR1 reads SGHRS; CDR2 reads YFSETQ. Trimming stripped 2 bases from V and 7 bases from J, with 10 bases between. This CDR3 spans 13 amino acids. CDR3 nucleotides: TGCGCCAGCAGCTTTAGCGGGTACCAGCCCCAGCATTTT. Residues: CASSFSGYQPQHF.

The CDR3 coding sequence is TGTGCCAGCAGTTTGCGGACAGGCCCCGCTCCCTATGGCTACACCTTC. This codes for CASSLRTGPAPYGYTF. The rearrangement links TRBV6-5 to TRBJ1-2; 7 bases agree with TRBD1. J gave up 4 bases and V 4 bases, and 12 bases lay outside the gene matches. Per the germline V gene, CDR1 is MNHEY and CDR2 is SVGAGI. CDR3 length: 16 amino acids.

The rearrangement joins TRBV18 to TRBJ1-2; TRBD1 agrees at 7 bases. Germline lookup yields CDR1 KGHSH and CDR2 LQKENI. The trim removed 3 bases at V and 8 bases at J, leaving 6 bases unmatched. This CDR3 region has 13 residues. This CDR3 is CASSPTGVDGYTF. The CDR3 DNA reads TGTGCCAGCTCACCCACAGGGGTGGACGGCTACACCTTC.

The rearrangement links TRBV9 to TRBJ2-3; tentative D call: TRBD1 (5 bases). The V end lost 0 bases, the J end lost 4 bases, and 9 bases lay between the germline ends. CDR3 length: 14 amino acids. The germline CDR1 and CDR2 sequences are SGDLS and YYNGEE. For the CDR3, the DNA is TGTGCCAGCAGCGTAGCTCAGGGTGCAGATACGCAGTATTTT. Its protein is CASSVAQGADTQYF.

A few counts support this clone. The V gene is TRBV7-9, the J gene TRBJ2-3; 7 nucleotides align to TRBD1. The V gene's germline CDR1 is SEHNR and CDR2 FQNEAQ (reference sequence). There are 13 residues in the CDR3. J was trimmed by 4 bases and V by 5 bases; bases with no gene match: 3. This CDR3 is CASSRQGADTQYF. The CDR3 nucleotides are TGTGCCAGCAGCCGACAGGGAGCAGATACGCAGTATTTT.

Only a few counts were recorded for this clone. CDR3 sequence: CASSLWPPYNEQFF. CDR3 nucleotides: TGTGCCAGCAGTCTCTGGCCTCCCTACAATGAGCAGTTCTTC. The chain uses TRBV28 and TRBJ2-1, with unresolved D. Germline V gives CDR1 MDHEN, CDR2 SYDVKM. The V end lost 5 bases, the J end lost 2 bases, and 10 bases lay between the germline ends. The CDR3 runs 14 residues.

This sequence joins TRBV11-2 and TRBJ1-6; D is undetermined. Germline V gene sequence: CDR1 SGHAT, CDR2 FQNNGV. This CDR3 has 13 amino acids. V shed 4 bases and J shed 8 bases, with 9 bases lying between them. The CDR3 protein is CASSSRGDSPLHF. The CDR3 nucleotides read TGTGCCAGCAGCTCGCGCGGTGATTCACCCCTCCACTTT. The full variable domain, in which reference TRBV11-2 and TRBJ1-6 provide the parts outside the CDR3, is EAGVAQSPRYKIIEKRQSVAFWCNPISGHATLYWYQQILGQGPKLLIQFQNNGVVDDSQLPKDRFSAERLKGVDSTLKIQPAKLEDSAVYLCASSSRGDSPLHFGNGTRLTVT.

The chain combines TRBV7-2 with TRBJ2-1; 8 bases map to TRBD2. This CDR3 contains 15 residues. CDR1 is SGHTA, CDR2 FQGNSA, per germline. V dropped 1 base and J dropped 10; count of bases not matched to a gene: 9. DNA of the CDR3: TGTGCCAGCAGCTTAGTAGGGACTAGGCCGGACGAGCAGTTCTTC. It specifies CASSLVGTRPDEQFF.

This chain links TRBV9 with TRBJ2-5, with D maybe TRBD2 (5 bases). V was pared by 2 bases and J by 8 bases, with 13 bases between. CDR3 length equals 13 residues. Germline V gene sequence: CDR1 SGDLS, CDR2 YYNGEE. The CDR3 here is CASSVREGRTQYF. CDR3 bases: TGTGCCAGCAGCGTCCGAGAGGGAAGAACCCAGTACTTC.

This clone was observed a handful of times. This rearrangement joins TRBV6-5 to TRBJ1-2; perhaps TRBD1 as D (6 bases). CDR1 is MNHEY, CDR2 SVGAGI, per germline. This CDR3 has 15 residues. Trimming took 6 bases from V and 9 from J, leaving 23 bases between them. The CDR3, as DNA: TGTGCCAGCAGCGGTAAACAGGGTCCCCTGCATCGCTACACCTTC. It encodes CASSGKQGPLHRYTF.

The rearrangement joins TRBV5-1 to TRBJ2-3, with TRBD1 matching 8 bases. Germline CDR1 and CDR2: SGHRS and YFSETQ. The V and J ends lost 7 bases and 0 bases, in that order; junction bases with no gene match: 1. The CDR3 runs 13 residues. The CDR3, as DNA: TGCGCCAGCCGACAGGGGAGCACAGATACGCAGTATTTT. Amino acids: CASRQGSTDTQYF.

This clone showed up just a few times. V usage is TRBV5-6 and J usage is TRBJ2-2; TRBD2 aligns across 10 bases. The CDR3 covers 17 residues. CDR1 and CDR2 from the germline V gene are SGHDT and YYEEEE. The V gene end was trimmed by 0 bases and the J gene end by 1 base; junction bases not matched to a gene: 3. CDR3 in amino acids: CASSLGSSGRNTGELFF. The CDR3 DNA follows: TGTGCCAGCAGCTTGGGTTCTAGCGGGAGGAACACCGGGGAGCTGTTTTTT.

This clone turned up a few times. The V call is TRBV28, the J call TRBJ1-1; D gene ambiguous. V was pared by 3 bases and J by 5 bases, with 13 bases between. Germline-derived CDR1 and CDR2 are MDHEN and SYDVKM. This CDR3 is 14 amino acids long. The CDR3 DNA is TGTGCCAGCAGTTTTTATCTTGTCGGGACTGAAGCTTTCTTT. Translated: CASSFYLVGTEAFF.

In this sample, this clone turned up a few times. The V and J genes are TRBV11-2 and TRBJ2-3; a weak D match, TRBD2 (6 bases). This CDR3 is 14 amino acids long. CDR1 is SGHAT, CDR2 FQNNGV, per germline. V was cut by 2 bases and J by 3 bases, with 9 bases left in between. The CDR3 bases are TGTGCCAGCAGCTTAAGAGGGACTACAGATACGCAGTATTTT. This codes for CASSLRGTTDTQYF. The entire variable domain, with the rest obtained from reference TRBV11-2 and TRBJ2-3, is as follows: EAGVAQSPRYKIIEKRQSVAFWCNPISGHATLYWYQQILGQGPKLLIQFQNNGVVDDSQLPKDRFSAERLKGVDSTLKIQPAKLEDSAVYLCASSLRGTTDTQYFGPGTRLTVL.

V usage is TRBV18 and J usage is TRBJ2-3; D gene uncertain. CDR3 length equals 14 residues. With 0 bases removed from V and 4 bases from J, the gap between germline ends came to 8 bases. Germline V gene data show CDR1 as KGHSH and CDR2 as LQKENI. This CDR3 reads CASSPPSVPDTQYF. The CDR3 DNA is TGTGCCAGCTCACCACCGTCAGTCCCAGATACGCAGTATTTT.

The genes are TRBV6-5 and TRBJ2-5; maybe TRBD1 (6 bases). The V and J ends lost 9 bases and 1 base respectively, with 15 bases between them. CDR3 length: 14 amino acids. Germline V CDR1 and CDR2: MNHEY, SVGAGI. Written as DNA, the CDR3 is TGTGCCAGTCGTATCAGGGGAACCCAAGAGACCCAGTACTTC. It is translated as CASRIRGTQETQYF.

This chain joins TRBV19 and TRBJ2-7; 8 nucleotides agree with TRBD1. Germline V gene sequence: CDR1 LNHDA, CDR2 SQIVND (reference sequence). Trimming removed 3 bases from V and 1 base from J; junction bases left unmatched: 5. The CDR3 is 15 residues long. The CDR3 DNA reads as TGTGCCAGTAGTATGGCCGGGACAGGTTCCTACGAGCAGTACTTC. Translating it yields CASSMAGTGSYEQYF.

The V and J genes are TRBV7-2 and TRBJ1-2, with D hard to call. There are 14 residues in the CDR3. Germline lookup yields CDR1 SGHTA and CDR2 FQGNSA. V was trimmed by 0 bases and J by 8 bases, leaving 13 bases between them. CDR3 in amino acids: CASSLATRERGYTF. For the CDR3, the DNA is TGTGCCAGCAGCTTAGCCACAAGGGAGAGAGGCTACACCTTC.

The chain recombines TRBV29-1 with TRBJ1-2, with 8 bases lining up with TRBD1. The length of the CDR3 is 13 residues. V dropped 6 bases and J dropped 3; count of bases not matched to a gene: 6. In germline, CDR1 is SQVTM, CDR2 ANQGSEA. CDR3 nucleotide sequence: TGCAGCGTGGGCGCGACAGGGGACTATGGCTACACCTTC. It yields the protein CSVGATGDYGYTF.

The chain joins TRBV10-3 to TRBJ2-7; a possible D gene is TRBD2 (6 bases). The V end lost 6 bases, the J end lost 1 base, and 13 bases lay between the germline ends. This CDR3 contains 14 residues. Germline V gene data show CDR1 as ENHRY and CDR2 as SYGVKD. The CDR3 sequence: CAIRGTGTSYEQYF. The CDR3 nucleotides are TGTGCCATCAGGGGGACTGGAACGTCCTACGAGCAGTACTTC.